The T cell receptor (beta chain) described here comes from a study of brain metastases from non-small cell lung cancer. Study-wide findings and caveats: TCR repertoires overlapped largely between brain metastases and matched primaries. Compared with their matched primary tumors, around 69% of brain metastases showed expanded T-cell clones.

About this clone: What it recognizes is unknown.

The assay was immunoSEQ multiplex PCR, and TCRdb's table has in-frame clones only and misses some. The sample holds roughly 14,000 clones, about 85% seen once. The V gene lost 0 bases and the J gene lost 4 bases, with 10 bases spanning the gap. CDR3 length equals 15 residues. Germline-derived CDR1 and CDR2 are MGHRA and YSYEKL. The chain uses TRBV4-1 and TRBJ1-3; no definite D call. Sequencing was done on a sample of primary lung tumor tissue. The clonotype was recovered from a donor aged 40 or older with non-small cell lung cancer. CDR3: CASSQDGRPGNTIYF. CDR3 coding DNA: TGCGCCAGCAGCCAAGATGGTCGCCCCGGAAACACCATATATTTT.